One and the same sample provided the 9 T cell receptor beta chains below, sequenced in a study of T cells in localized non-small cell lung cancer. Libraries were prepared by immunoSEQ multiplex PCR; TCRdb keeps only in-frame clonotypes and omits some of them. The data contain 9,500 to 11,000 clones, 82% of them singletons. This specimen consisted of peripheral blood mononuclear cells, obtained before any cancer treatment. Receptors originate from a female donor of 60 years or more with stage II lung adenocarcinoma.

The chain carries TRBV21-1 and TRBJ2-1; TRBD1, as called in the table, went unchecked against the DNA. TRBV21-1 is a pseudogene locus. This CDR3 is built from 15 residues. The DNA for the CDR3 is TGTGCCAGCAGCAAAAAGACAGGGATTTACAATGAGCAGTTCTTC. This translates into CASSKKTGIYNEQFF.

In this sample, this clone turned up a few times. The V gene is TRBV7-8, the J gene TRBJ2-3, with 7 bases aligning to TRBD1. Losses at the gene ends were 2 bases for V and 1 base for J; bases not matched to a gene: 3. Germline V CDR1 and CDR2: SGHVS, FQNEAQ. The CDR3 totals 15 residues. The CDR3 here is CASSLRDRGTDTQYF. CDR3 bases: TGTGCCAGCAGCTTACGAGACAGGGGCACAGATACGCAGTATTTT.

The chain is built from TRBV7-2 and TRBJ2-1, with a tentative D call TRBD2 (7 bases). This CDR3 has 16 residues. Trimming left V 2 bases short and J 3 bases short, with 14 bases between. Germline assignment: CDR1 SGHTA and CDR2 FQGNSA. CDR3 amino acids: CASSLQGGAGYNEQFF. The CDR3 coding sequence is TGTGCCAGCAGCTTACAAGGGGGGGCCGGCTACAATGAGCAGTTCTTC.

V and J are TRBV7-2 and TRBJ2-1; 11 bases line up with TRBD2. V lost 1 base to trimming and J lost 4 bases; unmatched junction nucleotides: 3. Germline loops: CDR1 SGHTA, CDR2 FQGNSA. The CDR3 sequence is 16 residues long. The CDR3 loop is CASSLGPSGGYNEQFF. CDR3 bases: TGTGCCAGCAGCTTAGGGCCTAGCGGGGGGTACAATGAGCAGTTCTTC.

V usage is TRBV7-2 and J usage is TRBJ2-7; tentatively, D is TRBD2 (6 bases). Trimming pared 3 bases from V and 6 bases from J, leaving 15 bases between. Germline V gene sequence: CDR1 SGHTA, CDR2 FQGNSA. The CDR3 has 14 amino acids. In DNA, the CDR3 is TGTGCCAGCAGCTTTAAACGGGAGTTTCTCGAGCAGTACTTC. It translates to CASSFKREFLEQYF.

The chain employs TRBV5-4 and TRBJ2-7; the D call may be TRBD1 or TRBD2 (5 bases each). CDR1 SGHNT and CDR2 YYREEE come from the germline V gene (reference sequence). The CDR3 runs to 16 residues. Between the trimmed V and J ends, which lost 4 bases and 7 bases, there was a span of 24 bases. The CDR3 loop reads CASSPTYRLYEGEQYF. CDR3 coding DNA: TGTGCCAGCAGCCCAACCTACAGGCTATATGAGGGAGAGCAGTACTTC.

The chain combines TRBV11-1 with TRBJ2-1; D is undetermined. CDR1 and CDR2 (germline): SGHAT, FQDESV (reference sequence). CDR3 length: 15 amino acids. V lost 0 bases and J lost 7, with 13 bases in between. The chain's CDR3 is CASSLAGKARNEQFF. The CDR3 nucleotides read TGTGCCAGCAGCTTAGCGGGAAAAGCTCGAAATGAGCAGTTCTTC. Looking up the rest from reference TRBV11-1 and TRBJ2-1 gives the full variable domain: EAEVAQSPRYKITEKSQAVAFWCDPISGHATLYWYRQILGQGPELLVQFQDESVVDDSQLPKDRFSAERLKGVDSTLKIQPAELGDSAMYLCASSLAGKARNEQFFGPGTRLTVL.

This clone was seen just once. The chain uses TRBV7-9 and TRBJ1-1; a possible D gene is TRBD1 (5 bases). Per the germline V gene, CDR1 is SEHNR and CDR2 is FQNEAQ (reference sequence). V was clipped by 4 bases and J by 5 bases, with 14 bases between them. The CDR3 loop spans 14 amino acids. Written as DNA, the CDR3 is TGTGCCAGCAGCTCCGAATGGGGGGGTACTGAAGCTTTCTTT. Protein sequence: CASSSEWGGTEAFF. Variable domain in full (rest from reference TRBV7-9 and TRBJ1-1): DTGVSQNPRHKITKRGQNVTFRCDPISEHNRLYWYRQTLGQGPEFLTYFQNEAQLEKSRLLSDRFSAERPKGSFSTLEIQRTEQGDSAMYLCASSSEWGGTEAFFGQGTRLTVV.

The rearrangement joins TRBV5-6 to TRBJ2-3, with a weak D call TRBD2 (6 bases). This CDR3 spans 15 amino acids. The V gene lost 4 bases and the J gene lost 1 base, with 13 bases spanning the gap. The germline V gene has CDR1 SGHDT and CDR2 YYEEEE. The CDR3 DNA is TGTGCCAGCAGCCCCGCTGGAGGGCGCACAGATACGCAGTATTTT. As protein: CASSPAGGRTDTQYF.